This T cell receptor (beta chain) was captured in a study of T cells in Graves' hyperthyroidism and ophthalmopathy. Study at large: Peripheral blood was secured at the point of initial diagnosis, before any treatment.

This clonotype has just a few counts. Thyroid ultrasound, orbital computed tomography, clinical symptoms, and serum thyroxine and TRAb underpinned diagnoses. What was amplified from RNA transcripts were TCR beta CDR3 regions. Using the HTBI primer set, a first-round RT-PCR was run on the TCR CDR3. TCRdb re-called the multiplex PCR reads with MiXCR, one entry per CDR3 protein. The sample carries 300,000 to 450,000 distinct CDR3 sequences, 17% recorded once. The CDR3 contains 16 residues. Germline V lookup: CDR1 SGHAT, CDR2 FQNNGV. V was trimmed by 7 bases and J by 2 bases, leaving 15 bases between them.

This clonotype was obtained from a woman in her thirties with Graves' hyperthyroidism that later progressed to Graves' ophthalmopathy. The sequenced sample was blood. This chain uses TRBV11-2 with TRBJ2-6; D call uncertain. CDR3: CASTKSIGTGANVLTF. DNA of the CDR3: TGTGCCAGCACCAAATCTATAGGGACTGGGGCCAACGTCCTGACTTTC.